The source of this TCR beta chain is a study of control samples from healthy donors and cancer patients. Germline CDR1 reads MNHNY; CDR2 reads SVGAGI (reference sequence). Trimming removed 8 bases from V and 1 base from J, with 12 bases in between. The CDR3 totals 13 residues. The protocol was immunoSEQ multiplex PCR, while the TCRdb copy is restricted to in-frame clones and leaves out a portion. In the table there are roughly 200,000 clones, just under 95% of which are singletons. This clone appeared a single time. The rearrangement links TRBV6-6 to TRBJ2-7; D remains ambiguous. The sequence came from a man aged 18 to 30 in good health. Specimen: blood. CDR3: CASGVTASYEQYF. Here the CDR3 DNA reads TGTGCCAGCGGCGTTACAGCTTCCTACGAGCAGTACTTC.